This T cell receptor (beta chain) was documented in a study of blood T cell repertoires in COVID-19. Study details: The United States, Italy and Spain provided the acute and convalescent COVID-19 samples.

Generated by immunoSEQ multiplex PCR, the TCRdb table keeps only in-frame clones and is missing some. In the table there are hundreds of thousands of clones, 83% of which are singletons. Germline V gives CDR1 MNHEY, CDR2 SMNVEV (reference sequence). The CDR3 loop spans 14 amino acids. The V end lost 5 bases, the J end lost 0 bases, and 10 bases lay between the germline ends. The sample holds a few counts of this clone. This chain uses TRBV27 with TRBJ1-2; the D gene is possibly TRBD1 (5 bases). The sample comprised peripheral blood. The receptor comes from a woman between 50 and 59 years old with acute or convalescent COVID-19. CDR3 nucleotides: TGTGCCAGCAGTAGTAGGGGTGCTAACTATGGCTACACCTTC. Amino acid sequence: CASSSRGANYGYTF.